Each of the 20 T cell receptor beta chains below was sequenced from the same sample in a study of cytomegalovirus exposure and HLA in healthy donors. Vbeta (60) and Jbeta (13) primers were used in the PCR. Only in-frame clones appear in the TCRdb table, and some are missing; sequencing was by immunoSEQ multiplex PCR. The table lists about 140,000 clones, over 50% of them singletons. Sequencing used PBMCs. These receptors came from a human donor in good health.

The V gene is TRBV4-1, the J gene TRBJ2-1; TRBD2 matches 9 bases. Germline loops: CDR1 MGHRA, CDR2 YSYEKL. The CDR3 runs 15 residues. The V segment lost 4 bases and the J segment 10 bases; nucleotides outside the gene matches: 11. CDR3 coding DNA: TGCGCCAGCAGCCCCATGGGCGCGGGAGGGAGGGAGCAGTTCTTC. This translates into CASSPMGAGGREQFF.

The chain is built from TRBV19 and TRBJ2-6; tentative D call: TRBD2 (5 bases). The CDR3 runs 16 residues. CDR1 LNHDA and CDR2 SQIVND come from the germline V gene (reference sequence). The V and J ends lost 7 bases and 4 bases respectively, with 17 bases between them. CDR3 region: CASTNTWRRGANVLTF. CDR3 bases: TGTGCCAGTACCAATACATGGAGGCGAGGGGCCAACGTCCTGACTTTC.

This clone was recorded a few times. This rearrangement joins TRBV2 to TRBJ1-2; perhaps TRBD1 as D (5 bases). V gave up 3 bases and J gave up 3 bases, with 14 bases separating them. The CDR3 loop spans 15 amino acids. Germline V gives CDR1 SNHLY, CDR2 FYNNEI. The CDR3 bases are TGTGCCAGCAGTGACCCCAGGGTAGGAGACTATGGCTACACCTTC. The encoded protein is CASSDPRVGDYGYTF. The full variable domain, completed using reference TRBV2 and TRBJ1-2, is EPEVTQTPSHQVTQMGQEVILRCVPISNHLYFYWYRQILGQKVEFLVSFYNNEISEKSEIFDDQFSVERPDGSNFTLKIRSTKLEDSAMYFCASSDPRVGDYGYTFGSGTRLTVV.

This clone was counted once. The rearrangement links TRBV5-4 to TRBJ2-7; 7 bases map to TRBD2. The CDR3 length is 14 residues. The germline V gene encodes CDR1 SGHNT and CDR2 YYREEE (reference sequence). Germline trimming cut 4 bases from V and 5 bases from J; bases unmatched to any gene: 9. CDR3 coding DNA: TGTGCCAGCAGCCCTACTCCTCGGGGGGACGAGCAGTACTTC. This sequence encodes CASSPTPRGDEQYF.

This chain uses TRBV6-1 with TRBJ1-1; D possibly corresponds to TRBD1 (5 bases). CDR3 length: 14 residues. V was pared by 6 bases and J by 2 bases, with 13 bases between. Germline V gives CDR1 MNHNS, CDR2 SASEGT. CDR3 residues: CASRVGTANTEAFF. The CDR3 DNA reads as TGTGCCAGCAGAGTCGGGACTGCAAACACTGAAGCTTTCTTT.

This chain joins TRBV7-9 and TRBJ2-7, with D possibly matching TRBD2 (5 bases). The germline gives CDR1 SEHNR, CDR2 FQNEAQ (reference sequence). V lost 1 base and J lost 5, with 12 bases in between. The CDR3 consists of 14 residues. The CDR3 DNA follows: TGTGCCAGCAGCTTAGGAGCGGTGGTCGACGAGCAGTACTTC. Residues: CASSLGAVVDEQYF.

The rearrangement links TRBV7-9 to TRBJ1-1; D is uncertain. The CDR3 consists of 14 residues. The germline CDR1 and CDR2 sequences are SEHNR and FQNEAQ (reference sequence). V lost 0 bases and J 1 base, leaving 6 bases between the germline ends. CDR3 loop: CASSLAARNTEAFF. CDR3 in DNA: TGTGCCAGCAGCTTAGCCGCTAGGAACACTGAAGCTTTCTTT.

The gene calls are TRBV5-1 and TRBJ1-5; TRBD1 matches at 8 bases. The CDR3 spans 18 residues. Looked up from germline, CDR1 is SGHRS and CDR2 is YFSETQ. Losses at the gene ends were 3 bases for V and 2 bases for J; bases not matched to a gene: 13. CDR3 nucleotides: TGCGCCAGCAGCTCTAGGGGGTTGGGACAGGCTCGCAATCAGCCCCAGCATTTT. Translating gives CASSSRGLGQARNQPQHF.

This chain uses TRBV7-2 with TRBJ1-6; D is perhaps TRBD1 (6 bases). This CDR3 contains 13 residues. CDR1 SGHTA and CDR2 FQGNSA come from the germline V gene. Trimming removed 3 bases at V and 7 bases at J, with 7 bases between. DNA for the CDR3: TGTGCCAGCAGCTTTGGACAGAATTCACCCCTCCACTTT. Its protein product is CASSFGQNSPLHF.

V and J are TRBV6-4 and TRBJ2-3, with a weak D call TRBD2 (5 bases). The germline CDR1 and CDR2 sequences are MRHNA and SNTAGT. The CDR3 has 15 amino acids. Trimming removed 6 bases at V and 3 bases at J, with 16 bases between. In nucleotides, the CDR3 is TGTGCCAGCAGCCTGGAGAGGAGCGGTACAGATACGCAGTATTTT. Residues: CASSLERSGTDTQYF.

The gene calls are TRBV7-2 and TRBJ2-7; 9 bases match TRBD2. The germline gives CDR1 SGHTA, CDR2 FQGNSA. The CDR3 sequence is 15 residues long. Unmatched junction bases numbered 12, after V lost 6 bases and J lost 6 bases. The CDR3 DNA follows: TGTGCCAGCAGTCAAGCCGGGACTAGCAATGGCGAGCAGTACTTC. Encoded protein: CASSQAGTSNGEQYF.

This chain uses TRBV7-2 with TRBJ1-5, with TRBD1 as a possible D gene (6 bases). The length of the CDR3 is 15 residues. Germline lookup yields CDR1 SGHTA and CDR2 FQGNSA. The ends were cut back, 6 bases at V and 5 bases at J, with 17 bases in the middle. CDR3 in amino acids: CASSPGQTWHQPQHF. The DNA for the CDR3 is TGTGCCAGCAGTCCCGGACAGACGTGGCATCAGCCCCAGCATTTT.

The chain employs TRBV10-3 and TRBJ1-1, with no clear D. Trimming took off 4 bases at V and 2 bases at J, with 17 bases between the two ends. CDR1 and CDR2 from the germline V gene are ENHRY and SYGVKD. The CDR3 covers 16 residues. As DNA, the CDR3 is TGTGCCATCAGTGGGTCCATTAAGCAGGTCAACACTGAAGCTTTCTTT. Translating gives CAISGSIKQVNTEAFF.

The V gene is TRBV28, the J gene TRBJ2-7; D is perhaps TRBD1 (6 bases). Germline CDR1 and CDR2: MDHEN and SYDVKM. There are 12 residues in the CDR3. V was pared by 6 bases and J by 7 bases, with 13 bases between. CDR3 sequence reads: CASSTTGNEQYF. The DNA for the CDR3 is TGTGCCAGCAGCACCACAGGGAATGAGCAGTACTTC.

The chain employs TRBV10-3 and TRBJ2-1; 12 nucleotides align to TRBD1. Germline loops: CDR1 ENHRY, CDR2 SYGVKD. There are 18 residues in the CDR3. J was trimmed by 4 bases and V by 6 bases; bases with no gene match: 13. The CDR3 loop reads CAIRRTSGQGAFYNEQFF. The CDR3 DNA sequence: TGTGCCATCAGACGTACCTCGGGACAGGGGGCGTTTTACAATGAGCAGTTCTTC.

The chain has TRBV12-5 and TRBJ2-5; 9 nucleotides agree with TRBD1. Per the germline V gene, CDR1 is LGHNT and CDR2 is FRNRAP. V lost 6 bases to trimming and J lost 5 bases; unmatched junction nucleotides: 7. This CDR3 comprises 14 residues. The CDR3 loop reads CASGPGQGRETQYF. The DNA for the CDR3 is TGTGCTAGTGGCCCGGGACAGGGCAGGGAGACCCAGTACTTC.

CDR3 in amino acids: CASSFAGIDSSYGYTF. The CDR3 bases are TGTGCCAGCAGCTTTGCGGGGATCGATTCCAGCTATGGCTACACCTTC. V gene TRBV5-4 combines with J gene TRBJ1-2; D is undetermined. The CDR3 covers 16 residues. Trimming took off 2 bases at V and 4 bases at J, with 18 bases between the two ends. The germline V gene has CDR1 SGHNT and CDR2 YYREEE (reference sequence).

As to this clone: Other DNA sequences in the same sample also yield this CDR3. The CDR3 sequence: CASSPGTATDTQYF. The CDR3 DNA is TGTGCCAGCTCACCAGGGACAGCCACAGATACGCAGTATTTT. V is TRBV18 and J is TRBJ2-3, with 7 bases identical to TRBD1. Germline V lookup: CDR1 KGHSH, CDR2 LQKENI. This CDR3 has 14 amino acids. Trimming cost V 2 bases and J 2 bases; bases outside gene matches: 1.

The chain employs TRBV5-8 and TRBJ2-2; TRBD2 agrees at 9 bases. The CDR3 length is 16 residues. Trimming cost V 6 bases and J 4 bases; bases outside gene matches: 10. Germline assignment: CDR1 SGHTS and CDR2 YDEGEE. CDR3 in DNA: TGTGCCAGCAACCCCCGGCTAGCGGGAATCACCGGGGAGCTGTTTTTT. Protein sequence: CASNPRLAGITGELFF.

The CDR3 region is CASSRGGAETQYF. The DNA for the CDR3 is TGTGCCAGCTCGCGGGGTGGTGCAGAGACCCAGTACTTC. V usage is TRBV18 and J usage is TRBJ2-5, with D possibly TRBD2 on 6 matching bases. The CDR3 extends over 13 amino acids. Trimming stripped 6 bases from V and 4 bases from J, with 12 bases between. Germline CDR1 reads KGHSH; CDR2 reads LQKENI.